Listed here is a single T cell receptor (beta chain). In the source study's methods: Amplification from reference gene primers served as the basis for estimated nucleated cell counts. The protocol was immunoSEQ multiplex PCR, while the TCRdb copy is restricted to in-frame clones and leaves out a portion. V and J calls and clone size are given by that table; D and trimming were obtained from the DNA. The table has about 130,000 clones, 79% seen once. Losses at the gene ends were 4 bases for V and 2 bases for J; bases not matched to a gene: 8. The length of the CDR3 is 16 residues. CDR1 is LGHDT and CDR2 is YNNKEL in the germline V gene (reference sequence). The data were obtained in a study of blood T cell repertoires in COVID-19. Study overall: Whether acute or convalescent, the COVID-19 samples came from the United States, Italy and Spain. PBMCs, B-cell-depleted T cells, or T cells provided the cDNA or gDNA that made up the material.

The sequencing input was peripheral blood. This chain connects TRBV3-1 (or the pseudogene TRBV3-2) to TRBJ2-1; 7 bases line up with TRBD2. The receptor was derived from a man aged 35-49 years with active or convalescent COVID-19. CDR3 nucleotides: TGTGCCAGCAGCCTGGGAGGGTGGGACGCCTACAATGAGCAGTTCTTC. It yields the protein CASSLGGWDAYNEQFF.